Following are 12 T cell receptor beta chains from one sample sequenced in a study of CD8+ T cells in alopecia areata. Once RNA had been extracted, it was reverse transcribed into cDNA to act as the sequencing template. Assay: immunoSEQ multiplex PCR; the TCRdb copy retains only in-frame clones and omits some. The sample has 90,000 to 130,000 clones, none seen only once. Sequencing input: lesional skin. The receptors were sampled from a C3H/HeJ mouse with alopecia areata. The MHC haplotype of the strain is H2-k.

Note on this clone: The gene symbols are mouse symbols. The CDR3 is cut off 4 residues early in the read; its end comes from the germline J gene. The chain carries TRBV13-1 and TRBJ2-1; D possibly corresponds to TRBD2 (6 bases). Trimming cost V 2 bases and J 0 bases, with 9 bases left between them. The CDR3 extends over 15 amino acids. Germline V gene data show CDR1 as NSHNY and CDR2 as SYGAGN. The sequenced CDR3 bases are TGTGCCAGCAGTGAGCTGGGGTCTAACTATGCT. As protein: CASSELGSNYA. The whole CDR3 protein is CASSELGSNYAEQFF.

Details on this clone: Gene names follow the mouse nomenclature. The read finishes 4 residues shy of the CDR3 end, and the germline J gene is used to complete it. This chain uses TRBV1 with TRBJ2-3; D call uncertain. The germline CDR1 and CDR2 sequences are NSQYPW and LRSPGD (reference sequence). Trimming stripped 7 bases from V and 0 bases from J, with 8 bases between. This CDR3 has 13 amino acids. The CDR3 loop reads CTCTQGSAETLYF. The CDR3 DNA, read in part, is TGCACCTGCACCCAAGGTAGTGCAGAA.

Regarding this clone: Gene names are mouse gene names. Coverage ceases 4 residues before the CDR3 finishes, and the germline J gene fills in the end. This chain joins TRBV19 and TRBJ1-2; TRBD1 might be the D (6 bases). Germline CDR1 reads FNHDT; CDR2 reads SITEND (reference sequence). Trimming took 5 bases from V and 0 from J, leaving 11 bases between them. This CDR3 is 14 amino acids long. The DNA read from the CDR3 is TGTGCCAGCAGCCTTGGACAGACAAACTCC. It translates to CASSLGQTNS. The CDR3 reads in full as CASSLGQTNSDYTF.

Concerning this clone: Gene names are the mouse ones. The observed sequence ends 4 residues before the CDR3 terminus, with the missing tail filled in from the germline J gene. The chain uses TRBV13-3 and TRBJ2-7, with TRBD2 identical over 8 bases. This CDR3 has 14 amino acids. Germline-derived CDR1 and CDR2 are NNHDY and SYVADS. CDR3 DNA (partial): TGTGCCAGCAGTGAGGTGGGGGGGGGATAT. This sequence encodes CASSEVGGGY. The full CDR3 protein is CASSEVGGGYEQYF.

This clone was counted between two and nine times. Gene labels here are mouse ones. The read ends 4 residues before the CDR3 terminus; that terminus is restored from the germline J gene. V usage is TRBV13-3 and J usage is TRBJ2-2, with no clear D. CDR1 and CDR2 from the germline V gene are NNHDY and SYVADS. The length of the CDR3 is 15 residues. Trimming stripped 3 bases from V and 0 bases from J, with 9 bases between. The sequenced CDR3 bases are TGTGCCAGCAGTGCGCCAGGATCAAACACCGGG. Residues: CASSAPGSNTG. From start to end, the CDR3 is CASSAPGSNTGQLYF.

The sample holds a few counts of this clone. Gene labels here are mouse ones. The CDR3 end falls 4 residues outside the read, so it is completed with the germline J gene. V gene TRBV13-3 combines with J gene TRBJ2-2, with TRBD1 identical over 9 bases. This CDR3 has 16 amino acids. V was pared by 2 bases and J by 4 bases, with 6 bases of the junction left unmatched. Germline values: CDR1 NNHDY, CDR2 SYVADS. The sequenced CDR3 bases are TGTGCCAGCAGTGAAGGGACAGGGACAGGCACCGGG. Translated: CASSEGTGTGTG. In full, the CDR3 reads CASSEGTGTGTGQLYF.

On this clone itself: Gene labels here are mouse ones. The read terminates 4 residues ahead of where the CDR3 ends, so the germline J gene completes it. The chain joins TRBV17 to TRBJ1-2; 7 bases line up with TRBD1. Germline V gene lookup returns CDR1 MNHDT and CDR2 YYDKIL. J gave up 4 bases and V 2 bases, and 1 base lay outside the gene matches. The CDR3 consists of 13 residues. The CDR3 sequence: CASSRNRGSDYTF. The part of the CDR3 DNA that was read is TGTGCTAGCAGTAGAAACAGGGGCTCC.

This clone was found a few times. Germline and genes here are mouse. Partial CDR3 DNA: TGTGCCAGCAGCCCCCTCCCTGACAAATATGGAGCAGAA. Translation gives CASSPLPDKYGAE. In full, the CDR3 is CASSPLPDKYGAETLYF. This chain links TRBV13-3 with TRBJ2-3; unclear D gene. The read terminates 4 residues ahead of where the CDR3 ends, so the germline J gene completes it. The CDR3 totals 17 residues. Trimming stripped 5 bases from V and 3 bases from J, with 22 bases between. CDR1 is NNHDY and CDR2 is SYVADS in the germline V gene.

The sample holds a few counts of this clone. Gene names and germline refer to mouse. CDR3 DNA, as far as it was read: TGTGCCTGGAGTCATGGGGGATTTGCAGAA. Residues: CAWSHGGFAE. The whole CDR3 is CAWSHGGFAETLYF. The V and J genes are TRBV31 and TRBJ2-3; D is perhaps TRBD2 (6 bases). Coverage ceases 4 residues before the CDR3 finishes, and the germline J gene fills in the end. This CDR3 is 14 amino acids long. Germline assignment: CDR1 GKSSPN and CDR2 SITVG. Trimming stripped 1 base from V and 2 bases from J, with 10 bases between.

This clone came up a few times. The genes and germline here are from mouse. The CDR3 end lies 4 residues beyond the end of the read and is filled in from the germline J gene. The chain combines TRBV1 with TRBJ2-4, with D perhaps TRBD1 (5 bases). Trimming took 0 bases from V and 3 from J, leaving 10 bases between them. The CDR3 runs to 15 residues. Germline lookup yields CDR1 NSQYPW and CDR2 LRSPGD (reference sequence). The CDR3 DNA, read in part, is TGCACCTGCAGTGCAGATCTGCCAGGGCAAAAC. Residues: CTCSADLPGQN. The full CDR3 reads CTCSADLPGQNTLYF.

To note about this clone: Gene names are the mouse ones. Read coverage stops 4 residues before the CDR3 terminus; the germline J gene supplies the remainder. This sample includes further DNA sequences coding for the same CDR3. The V call is TRBV13-3, the J call TRBJ2-4; 7 bases line up with TRBD1. This CDR3 is 14 amino acids long. Unmatched junction bases numbered 2, after V lost 3 bases and J lost 1 base. Germline lookup yields CDR1 NNHDY and CDR2 SYVADS. Partial CDR3 DNA: TGTGCCAGCAGTGGACAGGGAGGTCAAAAC. It translates to CASSGQGGQN. In full, the CDR3 reads CASSGQGGQNTLYF.

This clone came up a few times. Any gene name here is a mouse gene name. The read gets to within 4 residues of the CDR3 end, and the germline J gene fills in the rest. The chain carries TRBV13-2 and TRBJ2-2, with 7 bases identical to TRBD1. With 3 bases clipped from V and 2 bases from J, the junction kept 1 base outside the gene matches. The CDR3 runs 14 residues. Germline V gene data show CDR1 as NNHNN and CDR2 as SYGAGS (reference sequence). The covered CDR3 bases are TGTGCCAGCGGTGGGGGACAGAACACCGGG. It yields the protein CASGGGQNTG. In full, the CDR3 reads CASGGGQNTGQLYF.